This TCR beta chain was recovered during a study of regulatory T cells in long-lasting Graves disease. The CDR3 length is 12 residues. Germline lookup yields CDR1 LGHNA and CDR2 YSLEER. V was cut by 1 base and J by 7 bases, with 7 bases left in between. Time point of the sample: persistent/refractory GD, antithyroid drugs over 5 years with positive TRAb. The authors made the TCR library using RNA they extracted from PBMCs. Combining iRepertoire HTBI primers with Arm-PCR of CDR3 regions, the authors built TCR beta libraries. Each CDR3 protein is one row after TCRdb ran MiXCR on the multiplex PCR reads. The sample records about 460,000 distinct CDR3 sequences, 22% being singletons.

The V gene is TRBV4-3, the J gene TRBJ1-1; D ambiguous. The origin of this receptor is a female donor with Graves disease. The sample here was peripheral blood mononuclear cells (PBMCs), taken when the disease was refractory, from a patient treated with antithyroid drugs. CDR3 sequence reads: CASSQGGFEAFF. CDR3 sequence (DNA): TGCGCCAGCAGCCAAGGAGGCTTTGAAGCTTTCTTT.